A selection of T cell receptor beta chains follows, all from one sample in a study of vaccination effects on CD4 cells after COVID-19. These receptors' targets are unknown. Clones were read by immunoSEQ multiplex PCR, and TCRdb kept only the in-frame ones, dropping some. This table holds around 40,000 clones, around 80% found once. The sequences come from CD4+ T cells from PBMCs cultured with a peptide pool, collected before COVID-19 vaccination. The receptors were gathered from a human donor who had a prior SARS-CoV-2 infection. CDR3s include the opening cysteine and the closing phenylalanine or tryptophan. A D gene is named only where the DNA matches it firmly. Not every row has a clone size; where given, it reads once, few, many or a size class.

j_gene | d_gene | v_gene | abundance | len | CDR3aa | CDR3nt
TRBJ1-6 | . | TRBV21-1 | . | 17 | CASSLLKVARGNSPLHF | .
TRBJ2-7 | . | TRBV18 | . | 16 | CASSPSRTRSSYEQYF | TGTGCCAGCTCACCTTCCAGGACACGGAGCTCCTACGAGCAGTACTTC
TRBJ2-2 | TRBD1 | TRBV7-9 | . | 18 | CASSPGLDRARYTGELFF | TGTGCCAGCAGCCCGGGGCTGGACAGGGCTCGGTACACCGGGGAGCTGTTTTTT
TRBJ2-5 | . | TRBV5-1 | . | 16 | CASSLGGYGVVETQYF | TGCGCCAGCAGCTTGGGAGGGTATGGGGTCGTCGAGACCCAGTACTTC
TRBJ2-5 | . | TRBV10-1 | . | 16 | CASSPWGLALQETQYF | TGCGCCAGCAGTCCGTGGGGGCTAGCCCTCCAAGAGACCCAGTACTTC
TRBJ1-2 | . | TRBV6-2/TRBV6-3 | few | 15 | CASSYSRATFGGYTF | TGTGCCAGCAGTTACTCCCGGGCGACCTTCGGTGGCTACACCTTC
TRBJ2-2 | TRBD2 | TRBV10-3 | few | 15 | CAISRAGGNTGELFF | TGTGCCATCAGCCGAGCGGGGGGGAACACCGGGGAGCTGTTTTTT
TRBJ1-1 | . | TRBV5-1 | . | 16 | CASSLAELGMNTEAFF | TGCGCCAGCAGCTTGGCAGAACTTGGGATGAACACTGAAGCTTTCTTT
TRBJ2-5 | TRBD2 | TRBV4-2 | . | 18 | CASSQELAGGRGGETQYF | TGTGCCAGCAGCCAAGAACTAGCGGGAGGTCGGGGAGGTGAGACCCAGTACTTC
TRBJ2-7 | . | TRBV6-6 | . | 14 | CASVRAGLTYEQYF | TGTGCCAGCGTCCGGGCGGGATTGACCTACGAGCAGTACTTC
TRBJ2-3 | . | TRBV7-3 | . | 18 | CASSSQPILVPEADTQYF | TGTGCCAGCAGCTCCCAGCCCATTCTAGTACCAGAAGCAGATACGCAGTATTTT
TRBJ2-7 | . | TRBV27 | . | 13 | CASSFKQGSEQYF | TGTGCCAGCAGTTTCAAACAGGGCTCCGAGCAGTACTTC
TRBJ2-3 | TRBD2 | TRBV5-1 | . | 16 | CASSFIAGGPTDTQYF | TGCGCCAGCAGCTTTATAGCGGGGGGCCCCACAGATACGCAGTATTTT
TRBJ1-1 | TRBD1 | TRBV4-1 | . | 15 | CASSHPRGRATEAFF | TGCGCCAGCAGCCACCCCAGGGGGCGAGCGACTGAAGCTTTCTTT
TRBJ2-3 | . | TRBV5-4 | few | 13 | CASSQAGTDTQYF | TGTGCCAGCAGCCAAGCGGGCACAGATACGCAGTATTTT
TRBJ2-2 | . | TRBV7-9 | once | 13 | CASRPTGPGELFF | TGTGCCAGCAGACCTACAGGGCCTGGGGAGCTGTTTTTT
TRBJ2-1 | . | TRBV27 | . | 14 | CASSTSAGHSEQFF | TGTGCCAGCAGTACCTCAGCGGGTCACAGTGAGCAGTTCTTC
TRBJ2-1 | TRBD2 | TRBV2 | few | 14 | CASRASGEYNEQFF | TGTGCCAGCAGGGCTAGCGGGGAGTACAATGAGCAGTTCTTC
TRBJ2-7 | . | TRBV7-2 | once | 12 | CASSLEYNEQYF | TGTGCCAGCAGCTTAGAGTATAACGAGCAGTACTTC
TRBJ2-7 | . | TRBV5-5 | . | 13 | CASSSDRLYEQYF | TGTGCCAGCAGCTCGGACAGATTATACGAGCAGTACTTC
TRBJ2-3 | TRBD2 | TRBV24-1 | . | 16 | CATSGAGREGPDTQYF | TGTGCCACCAGTGGGGCGGGGCGGGAGGGCCCGGATACGCAGTATTTT
TRBJ1-3 | . | TRBV10-3 | . | 16 | CATRAFGTRSGNTIYF | TGTGCCACCAGGGCTTTTGGGACCCGCTCTGGAAACACCATATATTTT
TRBJ2-3 | TRBD2 | TRBV6-1 | . | 12 | CASSEGGDTQYF | TGTGCCAGCAGTGAGGGGGGGGATACGCAGTATTTT
TRBJ1-5 | . | TRBV2 | . | 15 | CASSDKVWSREPQHF | TGTGCCAGCAGTGATAAGGTTTGGTCCCGGGAGCCCCAGCATTTT
TRBJ2-7 | . | TRBV7-2 | . | 12 | CASSLAVGQPDF | TGTGCCAGCAGCTTAGCTGTAGGGCAGCCGGACTTC
TRBJ1-5 | . | TRBV15 | . | 16 | CATSRGLTDSNQPQHF | TGTGCCACCAGCAGAGGACTTACGGATAGCAATCAGCCCCAGCATTTT
TRBJ1-3 | TRBD1 | TRBV20-1 | . | 20 | CSASIPLGTGGDSSGNTIYF | TGCAGTGCTAGTATCCCATTGGGGACAGGGGGCGATTCTTCTGGAAACACCATATATTTT
TRBJ1-1 | . | TRBV18 | few | 12 | CASSPTNTEAFF | TGTGCCAGCTCACCAACAAACACTGAAGCTTTCTTT
TRBJ1-1 | . | TRBV5-1 | . | 14 | CASSYGTLGTEAFF | TGCGCCAGCAGCTACGGGACATTGGGCACTGAAGCTTTCTTT
TRBJ2-3 | TRBD2 | TRBV9 | . | 16 | CASSVGLAGGPDTQYF | TGTGCCAGCAGCGTAGGTCTAGCGGGAGGTCCAGATACGCAGTATTTT
TRBJ1-1 | . | TRBV2 | few | 14 | CASSASSSNTEAFF | TGTGCCAGCAGTGCCAGCAGCTCGAACACTGAAGCTTTCTTT
TRBJ2-1 | . | TRBV11-2 | few | 14 | CASSLGSNGNEQFF | TGTGCCAGCAGCTTAGGGTCGAATGGTAATGAGCAGTTCTTC
TRBJ1-1 | TRBD1 | TRBV19 | . | 15 | CASSIGTAIDTEAFF | TGTGCCAGTAGTATTGGGACAGCGATAGACACTGAAGCTTTCTTT
TRBJ1-1 | . | TRBV7-9 | few | 15 | CASSFLVGGNTEAFF | TGTGCCAGCAGCTTTCTCGTGGGAGGAAACACTGAAGCTTTCTTT
TRBJ2-1 | TRBD2 | TRBV10-3 | . | 18 | CAISEISGRTSSYNEQFF | TGTGCCATCAGTGAGATTAGCGGGAGGACGAGCTCCTACAATGAGCAGTTCTTC
TRBJ2-3 | . | TRBV19 | . | 14 | CASTQGRGPDTQYF | TGTGCCAGTACACAGGGCCGGGGACCAGATACGCAGTATTTT
TRBJ2-2 | . | TRBV30 | few | 15 | CAWMGKQTNTGELFF | TGTGCCTGGATGGGCAAGCAGACAAACACCGGGGAGCTGTTTTTT
TRBJ1-6 | . | TRBV2 | . | 13 | CASSGDKLAPLHF | TGTGCCAGCAGTGGGGACAAGCTAGCACCCCTCCACTTT
TRBJ1-2 | . | TRBV3-1/TRBV3-2 | . | 15 | CASSSIGRDHYGYTF | TGTGCCAGCAGCTCCATCGGCAGGGATCACTATGGCTACACCTTC
TRBJ1-4 | TRBD1 | TRBV5-1 | . | 15 | CASSTRRDSHEKLFF | TGCGCCAGCAGCACCCGCCGGGACAGCCATGAAAAACTGTTTTTT
TRBJ2-6 | . | TRBV5-1 | . | 15 | CASTYLGSGANVLTF | TGCGCCAGCACTTATTTAGGGTCCGGGGCCAACGTCCTGACTTTC
TRBJ2-3 | . | TRBV4-3 | . | 16 | CASSQDPSIRSNTQYF | TGCGCCAGCAGCCAAGACCCCTCCATCCGGTCTAATACGCAGTATTTT
TRBJ2-2 | . | TRBV9 | . | 14 | CASSVGATAGELFF | TGTGCCAGCAGCGTCGGGGCCACGGCCGGGGAGCTGTTTTTT
TRBJ1-4 | . | TRBV4-2 | . | 14 | CASSLRQSWEKLFF | TGTGCCAGCAGCCTTCGACAGAGTTGGGAAAAACTGTTTTTT
TRBJ2-2 | TRBD1 | TRBV3-1/TRBV3-2 | few | 18 | CASRPNSRDRPYTGELFF | TGTGCCAGCAGACCGAATTCAAGGGACAGGCCATACACCGGGGAGCTGTTTTTT
TRBJ1-6 | . | TRBV5-4 | . | 14 | CASSLAGDNSPLHF | TGTGCCAGCAGCTTGGCGGGTGATAATTCACCCCTCCACTTT
TRBJ2-7 | TRBD2 | TRBV18 | . | 15 | CASSPGLASGYEQYF | TGTGCCAGCTCACCTGGACTAGCATCGGGCTACGAGCAGTACTTC
TRBJ1-5 | TRBD1 | TRBV19 | few | 15 | CASRPPGQGTQPQHF | TGTGCCAGTAGGCCCCCGGGACAGGGTACTCAGCCCCAGCATTTT
TRBJ2-5 | . | TRBV30 | . | 13 | CAWSVSHQETQYF | TGTGCCTGGAGTGTGTCCCACCAAGAGACCCAGTACTTC
TRBJ1-1 | . | TRBV30 | . | 13 | CAWSVGVGTEAFF | TGTGCCTGGAGTGTTGGGGTGGGCACTGAAGCTTTCTTT
TRBJ1-3 | . | TRBV2 | few | 12 | CASRVVGNTIYF | TGTGCCAGCAGAGTGGTTGGAAACACCATATATTTT
TRBJ2-7 | . | TRBV2 | . | 16 | CASSDWTGVASYEQYF | TGTGCCAGCAGTGATTGGACGGGGGTCGCCTCCTACGAGCAGTACTTC
TRBJ2-2 | . | TRBV10-2 | few | 15 | CASSDLRRDYGELFF | TGCGCCAGCAGTGACTTAAGACGGGATTACGGGGAGCTGTTTTTT
TRBJ2-3 | TRBD2 | TRBV7-3 | . | 14 | CASSQLAGKDTQYF | TGTGCCAGCAGTCAACTAGCGGGGAAAGATACGCAGTATTTT
TRBJ1-6 | TRBD1 | TRBV20-1 | . | 15 | CSASSRQGADSPLHF | TGCAGTGCTAGTTCTCGGCAGGGGGCTGATTCACCCCTCCACTTT
TRBJ2-7 | . | TRBV7-3 | . | 13 | CASSLTGEYEQYF | TGTGCCAGCAGCTTAACAGGGGAGTACGAGCAGTACTTC
TRBJ1-3 | . | TRBV5-1 | . | 17 | CASKQVVPVGLGNTIYF | TGCGCCAGCAAACAAGTCGTCCCTGTCGGGTTAGGAAACACCATATATTTT
TRBJ1-2 | . | TRBV2 | few | 15 | CASSPMAATNYGYTF | TGTGCCAGCAGCCCCATGGCAGCCACTAACTATGGCTACACCTTC
TRBJ1-4 | . | TRBV5-1 | once | 16 | CASSLSLGMAREKLFF | TGCGCCAGCAGCTTGTCGTTAGGGATGGCGCGGGAAAAACTGTTTTTT
TRBJ1-2 | . | TRBV19 | few | 12 | CASSNRADGYTF | TGTGCCAGTAGTAACAGGGCTGATGGCTACACCTTC